Listed here are 19 T cell receptor beta chains from one sample, sequenced in a study of human thymus T cells (dated by TCRdb to about 2020). Thymus tissue was obtained as surgical resects removed during corrective cardiac surgery. Libraries came from the immunoSEQ multiplex PCR assay. What TCRdb holds here is the immuneACCESS table cut down to in-frame rearrangements. Part of the clones is not present; checked against another copy, under half of the missing clones reflect an unresolved V gene, and the others are unexplained. This sample holds under 150,000 clones; about 94% were observed only once. The ten biggest clones cover around 0.024% of the sample. Source material: thymus tissue. These receptors were taken from a boy under two years old with a congenital heart defect but otherwise immunologically healthy.

This rearrangement joins TRBV27 to TRBJ2-7; D unresolved. Between the trimmed V and J ends, which lost 6 bases and 2 bases, there was a span of 8 bases. Germline CDR1 reads MNHEY; CDR2 reads SMNVEV (reference sequence). This CDR3 contains 12 residues. DNA for the CDR3: TGTGCCAGCAGCCCGAACACCTACGAGCAGTACTTC. It encodes CASSPNTYEQYF.

This clone was detected only once. The chain joins TRBV6-5 to TRBJ1-2; D is undetermined. This CDR3 contains 14 residues. The germline V gene has CDR1 MNHEY and CDR2 SVGAGI. With 0 bases removed from V and 8 bases from J, the gap between germline ends came to 13 bases. The CDR3 region is CASSYSKWTEGYTF. CDR3 bases: TGTGCCAGCAGTTACTCGAAGTGGACGGAGGGCTACACCTTC.

The chain employs TRBV6-5 and TRBJ1-1; D is unclear. V was cut by 5 bases and J by 0 bases, with 13 bases left in between. CDR3 size: 15 residues. CDR1 MNHEY and CDR2 SVGAGI come from the germline V gene. The DNA for the CDR3 is TGTGCCAGCAGTGTACGACACCCCATGAACACTGAAGCTTTCTTT. It yields the protein CASSVRHPMNTEAFF.

The CDR3 spells CASSAGRPTIYF. The CDR3 DNA reads as TGTGCCAGCAGTGCGGGACGCCCCACCATATATTTT. The rearrangement links TRBV2 to TRBJ1-3; D perhaps matches TRBD1 (5 bases). Germline V gene sequence: CDR1 SNHLY, CDR2 FYNNEI. The CDR3 totals 12 residues. Trimming stripped 4 bases from V and 9 bases from J, with 10 bases between.

This clone was recorded only once. The rearrangement uses TRBV7-2 and TRBJ2-3; 7 bases are a match to TRBD2. J was trimmed by 2 bases and V by 7 bases; bases with no gene match: 12. CDR1 and CDR2 (germline): SGHTA, FQGNSA. This CDR3 is built from 16 residues. CDR3 in amino acids: CASTQPGLDNTDTQYF. The CDR3 DNA reads as TGTGCCAGCACCCAACCCGGACTAGACAACACAGATACGCAGTATTTT. Variable domain in full (rest from reference TRBV7-2 and TRBJ2-3): GAGVSQSPSNKVTEKGKDVELRCDPISGHTALYWYRQSLGQGLEFLIYFQGNSAPDKSGLPSDRFSAERTGGSVSTLTIQRTQQEDSAVYLCASTQPGLDNTDTQYFGPGTRLTVL.

The chain uses TRBV4-2 and TRBJ2-7; 10 nucleotides align to TRBD2. Germline V lookup: CDR1 LGHNA, CDR2 YNFKEQ. V lost 0 bases, J lost 4 bases, and 15 bases stayed unmatched. This CDR3 is 19 amino acids long. Here the CDR3 DNA reads TGTGCCAGCAGCCAAGATCAGAGGGAGCGGGGGGGCCAAGTGTACGAGCAGTACTTC. The encoded protein is CASSQDQRERGGQVYEQYF.

This rearrangement joins TRBV4-2 to TRBJ1-2; TRBD1 might be the D (5 bases). The germline V and J ends were trimmed by 3 bases and 4 bases, with 12 bases remaining between them. Germline V gives CDR1 LGHNA, CDR2 YNFKEQ. This CDR3 is 14 amino acids long. The CDR3 here is CASSQAGRCYGYTF. The CDR3 nucleotides are TGTGCCAGCAGCCAGGCAGGGAGGTGCTATGGCTACACCTTC.

This chain joins TRBV28 and TRBJ1-1; D gene uncertain. Trimming shortened V by 3 bases and J by 8 bases, and 10 bases separated the two germline ends. This CDR3 has 12 residues. Germline V CDR1 and CDR2: MDHEN, SYDVKM. DNA of the CDR3: TGTGCCAGCAGTTTCAGGCCTGGCGAAGCTTTCTTT. Protein product: CASSFRPGEAFF.

This sequence joins TRBV7-9 and TRBJ1-2; D is undetermined. Germline CDR1 SEHNR, CDR2 FQNEAQ (reference sequence). The CDR3 runs 16 residues. Trimming left V 2 bases short and J 4 bases short, with 17 bases between. The CDR3 DNA follows: TGTGCCAGCAGCTTATCACTCGGGGTGGGTTTCTATGGCTACACCTTC. Protein product: CASSLSLGVGFYGYTF. Together with reference TRBV7-9 and TRBJ1-2, the CDR3 gives the full variable domain: DTGVSQNPRHKITKRGQNVTFRCDPISEHNRLYWYRQTLGQGPEFLTYFQNEAQLEKSRLLSDRFSAERPKGSFSTLEIQRTEQGDSAMYLCASSLSLGVGFYGYTFGSGTRLTVV.

Comments on this clone: The sample carries other DNA sequences with the same CDR3. The V call is TRBV19, the J call TRBJ2-7; 8 bases are shared with TRBD1. Unmatched junction bases numbered 4, after V lost 4 bases and J lost 2 bases. There are 14 residues in the CDR3. The germline gives CDR1 LNHDA, CDR2 SQIVND (reference sequence). CDR3 amino acids: CASSTRTGPYEQYF. The DNA for the CDR3 is TGTGCCAGTAGTACTCGGACAGGGCCCTACGAGCAGTACTTC.

The rearrangement uses TRBV19 and TRBJ1-1; D gene unclear. The CDR3 consists of 21 residues. V lost 1 base and J 0 bases, leaving 27 bases between the germline ends. Per germline, CDR1 LNHDA and CDR2 SQIVND (reference sequence). The DNA of the CDR3 is TGTGCCAGTAGTATAGCCCGACAAGTTACGAGGGCGTACGGCGTGAACACTGAAGCTTTCTTT. Its protein is CASSIARQVTRAYGVNTEAFF.

The V and J genes are TRBV4-1 and TRBJ1-3; D is possibly TRBD1 (6 bases). Trimming left V 0 bases short and J 7 bases short, with 7 bases between. This CDR3 has 13 amino acids. Germline CDR1 MGHRA, CDR2 YSYEKL. This CDR3 is CASSQDQGNTIYF. The CDR3 nucleotides read TGCGCCAGCAGCCAAGATCAGGGGAACACCATATATTTT.

This chain uses TRBV28 with TRBJ1-5; 7 nucleotides match TRBD1. With V trimmed by 7 bases and J by 5 bases, 20 bases remained unmatched. This CDR3 contains 18 residues. In germline, CDR1 is MDHEN, CDR2 SYDVKM. CDR3 sequence (DNA): TGTGCCAGCAATCGGGGGAGGGACAGTTTGAGCGTGGATCAGCCCCAGCATTTT. Protein product: CASNRGRDSLSVDQPQHF.

This clone is a singleton in its sample. This rearrangement joins TRBV10-3 to TRBJ2-5, with D perhaps being TRBD1 or TRBD2 (6 bases each). Trimming stripped 8 bases from V and 2 bases from J, with 18 bases between. This CDR3 contains 15 residues. Germline V gene sequence: CDR1 ENHRY, CDR2 SYGVKD. The DNA for the CDR3 is TGTGCCATCGGGGGGCATTCTGAGAGGCAAGAGACCCAGTACTTC. Its translation is CAIGGHSERQETQYF.

About this clone itself: The junction and the germline gene differ at one end; a read error may be behind it. The V and J genes are TRBV7-4 and TRBJ1-5, with unresolved D. The germline V gene encodes CDR1 SGHVT and CDR2 SQSDAQ. This CDR3 spans 15 amino acids. CDR3 DNA: TGTGCCAGCAGCTATGTGGGAGGAAGCAATCGGCCCCAGCATTTT. Translated: CASSYVGGSNRPQHF.

The V and J genes are TRBV7-8 and TRBJ1-5; D gene unclear. The CDR3 contains 12 residues. Between the trimmed V and J ends, which lost 1 base and 4 bases, there was a span of 2 bases. In germline, CDR1 is SGHVS, CDR2 FQNEAQ. The CDR3 DNA follows: TGTGCCAGCAGCTTAGAGAATCAGCCCCAGCATTTT. This translates into CASSLENQPQHF.

V usage is TRBV13 and J usage is TRBJ1-3, with no clear D. Germline loops: CDR1 PRHDT, CDR2 FYEKMQ (reference sequence). Trimming stripped 6 bases from V and 0 bases from J, with 9 bases between. This CDR3 comprises 14 residues. The CDR3 spells CASSHQASGNTIYF. As DNA, the CDR3 is TGTGCCAGCAGTCATCAGGCCTCTGGAAACACCATATATTTT.

The chain employs TRBV27 and TRBJ2-7, with D maybe TRBD2 (6 bases). Trimming took off 3 bases at V and 3 bases at J, with 15 bases between the two ends. The length of the CDR3 is 15 residues. The germline gives CDR1 MNHEY, CDR2 SMNVEV (reference sequence). The CDR3 region has the DNA TGTGCCAGCAGTTTGGCCGGGGGACCTTACTACGAGCAGTACTTC. Translated, it gives CASSLAGGPYYEQYF.

This rearrangement joins TRBV7-2 to TRBJ1-2, with TRBD1 identical over 7 bases. J was trimmed by 3 bases and V by 1 base; bases with no gene match: 5. The CDR3 sequence is 15 residues long. Per the germline V gene, CDR1 is SGHTA and CDR2 is FQGNSA. CDR3 region: CASSLVRGLDYGYTF. DNA of the CDR3: TGTGCCAGCAGCTTAGTCAGGGGGTTGGACTATGGCTACACCTTC. Supplemented by reference TRBV7-2 and TRBJ1-2, the full variable domain reads GAGVSQSPSNKVTEKGKDVELRCDPISGHTALYWYRQSLGQGLEFLIYFQGNSAPDKSGLPSDRFSAERTGGSVSTLTIQRTQQEDSAVYLCASSLVRGLDYGYTFGSGTRLTVV.